The T cell receptor beta chain described here comes from a study of cytomegalovirus exposure and HLA in healthy donors. Study findings and constraints: Common viral pathogens seemed, in a later analysis, to connect with several of the most significant clusters. Some V segments (TRBV6-2 and TRBV6-3 among them) were excluded as indistinguishable. With DRB1 most and HLA-C fewest, TCR association rates differed between HLA loci in a later analysis.

The CDR3 runs 17 residues. Germline trimming cut 3 bases from V and 0 bases from J; bases unmatched to any gene: 8. Germline V gene lookup returns CDR1 KGHSH and CDR2 LQKENI. Both 60 Vbeta primers and 13 Jbeta primers went into the PCR. The protocol was immunoSEQ multiplex PCR, while the TCRdb copy is restricted to in-frame clones and leaves out a portion. The sample has fewer than 250,000 clones; 60% to 85% are singletons. With respect to this clone: Its cognate antigen is unknown.

Sample: PBMCs. The V gene is TRBV18, the J gene TRBJ1-5; 7 nucleotides line up with TRBD1. The source is a woman aged 40 to 50 in good health and CMV-seronegative. This chain's CDR3 is CASSPSGQTHSNQPQHF. The CDR3 DNA follows: TGTGCCAGCTCACCGTCGGGACAGACACATAGCAATCAGCCCCAGCATTTT.